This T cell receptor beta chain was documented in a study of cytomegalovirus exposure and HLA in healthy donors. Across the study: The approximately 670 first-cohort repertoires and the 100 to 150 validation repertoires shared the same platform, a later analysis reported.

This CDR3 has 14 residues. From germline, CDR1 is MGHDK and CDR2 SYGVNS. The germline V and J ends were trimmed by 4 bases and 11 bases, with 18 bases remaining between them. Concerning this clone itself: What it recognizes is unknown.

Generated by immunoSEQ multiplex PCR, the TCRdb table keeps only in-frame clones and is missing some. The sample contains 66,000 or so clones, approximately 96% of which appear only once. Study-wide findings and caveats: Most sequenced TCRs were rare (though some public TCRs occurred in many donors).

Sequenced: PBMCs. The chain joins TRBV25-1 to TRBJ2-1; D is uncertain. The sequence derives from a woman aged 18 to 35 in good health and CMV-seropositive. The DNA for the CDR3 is TGTGCCAGCAGTGTCGGGTCTGTCGGGTCTAAGCAGTTCTTC. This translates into CASSVGSVGSKQFF. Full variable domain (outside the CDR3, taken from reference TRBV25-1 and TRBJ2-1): EADIYQTPRYLVIGTGKKITLECSQTMGHDKMYWYQQDPGMELHLIHYSYGVNSTEKGDLSSESTVSRIRTEHFPLTLESARPSHTSQYLCASSVGSVGSKQFFGPGTRLTVL.